This TCR beta chain is drawn from a study of blood T cell repertoires in COVID-19. Study-wide context: Specimens from acute and convalescent COVID-19 originated in the United States, Italy and Spain. Sample material is recorded as cDNA or gDNA derived from T cells, B-cell-depleted T cells, or PBMCs.

Some clones are missing from TCRdb's copy, which holds only in-frame ones; the method was immunoSEQ multiplex PCR. The sample lists about 180,000 clones, about 83% seen once, with 1.5% in the top ten. This TCR came from a human donor in a cohort sampled during active COVID-19. Sequenced sample: peripheral blood.

In DNA, the CDR3 is TGTGCCAGCAACCGGGGAGATCCTAATGAAAAACTGTTTTTT. It specifies CASNRGDPNEKLFF. The chain links TRBV6-6 to TRBJ1-4; D is undetermined. V gave up 7 bases and J gave up 3 bases, with 12 bases separating them. The CDR3 length is 14 residues. CDR1 is MNHNY, CDR2 SVGAGI, per germline (reference sequence).